This entry lists 12 T cell receptor beta chains sequenced from one sample in a study of blood T cell repertoires in COVID-19 (dated by TCRdb to the early 2020s). The library was made by the immunoSEQ multiplex PCR assay. In TCRdb, the immuneACCESS table is reduced to in-frame sequences with V and J assigned. These tables do not hold every clone; where another copy was compared, an unresolved V gene accounts for under half, and the others remain unexplained. This sample comprises approximately 220,000 clones, approximately 88% of them detected only once. Around 25% of the sample is in the top ten clones. Sample: peripheral blood. The receptors come from a man aged 40-50 years with acute or convalescent COVID-19.

This clone has only one observation. J is TRBJ2-7 and V is TRBV19, with a possible D match to TRBD2 (6 bases). The CDR3 has 15 amino acids. Per the germline V gene, CDR1 is LNHDA and CDR2 is SQIVND (reference sequence). Trimming stripped 3 bases from V and 0 bases from J, with 12 bases between. The DNA for the CDR3 is TGTGCCAGTAGTATGTCCGCGGGGTACTCCTACGAGCAGTACTTC. Translation gives CASSMSAGYSYEQYF.

The rearrangement uses TRBV9 and TRBJ2-7; D is uncertain. The V gene's germline CDR1 is SGDLS and CDR2 YYNGEE. Trimming took off 0 bases at V and 0 bases at J, with 7 bases between the two ends. CDR3 length: 14 residues. The CDR3 DNA sequence: TGTGCCAGCAGCGTAGACGGTAGCTCCTACGAGCAGTACTTC. This encodes CASSVDGSSYEQYF.

A single count supports this clone. V is TRBV7-9 and J is TRBJ1-2, with 7 bases fitting TRBD1. The CDR3 loop spans 14 amino acids. The ends lost 4 bases at V and 8 bases at J; junction bases unmatched: 10. CDR1 is SEHNR, CDR2 FQNEAQ, per germline (reference sequence). The CDR3 region is CASSYQGGRDGYTF. The CDR3 coding sequence is TGTGCCAGCAGCTATCAGGGGGGAAGGGACGGCTACACCTTC.

This clone appeared a single time. V gene TRBV21-1 combines with J gene TRBJ2-7; the table's TRBD2 call for D was not verified on the DNA. TRBV21-1 is flagged as a pseudogene. The CDR3 is 13 amino acids. The CDR3 DNA reads TGTGCCAGCAGCAAAAAGAGGAGTTACGAGCAGTACTTC. Amino acid sequence: CASSKKRSYEQYF.

This clone was seen a single time. The J gene is TRBJ1-2, the V gene TRBV5-1; 9 positions match TRBD1. Germline V gives CDR1 SGHRS, CDR2 YFSETQ. V shed 0 bases, J shed 7 bases, and the junction held 4 bases outside the gene matches. This CDR3 has 14 amino acids. Here the CDR3 DNA reads TGCGCCAGCAGCTTGGACAGGGGGCCTGGTGGCTACACCTTC. This translates into CASSLDRGPGGYTF.

The J gene is TRBJ2-5, the V gene TRBV3-1 (or the pseudogene TRBV3-2); weak D call: TRBD2 (5 bases). Per the germline V gene, CDR1 is LGHDT and CDR2 is YNNKEL (reference sequence). The V and J ends lost 0 bases and 1 base respectively, with 18 bases between them. The CDR3 runs to 18 residues. As DNA, the CDR3 is TGTGCCAGCAGCCAAGATCTGGGCGGGTCGCTCTCCCAAGAGACCCAGTACTTC. Its translation: CASSQDLGGSLSQETQYF.

This clone was detected only once. This chain links TRBV10-3 with TRBJ1-4, with 7 nucleotides matching TRBD1. The J segment lost 6 bases and the V segment lost 3 bases, leaving 4 bases of the junction unmatched. CDR1 and CDR2 from the germline V gene are ENHRY and SYGVKD. The CDR3 sequence is 14 residues long. CDR3 bases: TGTGCCATCAGTGATCCTACAGGGGATGAAAAACTGTTTTTT. As protein: CAISDPTGDEKLFF.

The chain links TRBV18 to TRBJ1-1; D is uncertain. The length of the CDR3 is 13 residues. Germline loops: CDR1 KGHSH, CDR2 LQKENI. Trimming shortened V by 9 bases and J by 4 bases, and 15 bases separated the two germline ends. Here the CDR3 reads CASSRASGTEAFF. The CDR3, as DNA: TGTGCCAGTTCGAGGGCCTCGGGCACTGAAGCTTTCTTT.

The chain carries TRBV6-5 and TRBJ1-1; D gene uncertain. CDR1 is MNHEY and CDR2 is SVGAGI in the germline V gene. The CDR3 has 14 residues. Trimming shortened V by 7 bases and J by 2 bases, and 14 bases separated the two germline ends. CDR3 DNA: TGTGCCAGCACCCTAGAGGGCCCTAACACTGAAGCTTTCTTT. This translates into CASTLEGPNTEAFF.

The chain is built from TRBV28 and TRBJ2-1, with 9 bases identical to TRBD2. Germline V gene lookup returns CDR1 MDHEN and CDR2 SYDVKM. The V segment lost 2 bases and the J segment 5 bases; nucleotides outside the gene matches: 4. The CDR3 length is 15 residues. The CDR3 protein is CASSLAGGFHNEQFF. CDR3 nucleotide sequence: TGTGCCAGCAGTTTAGCGGGAGGGTTCCACAATGAGCAGTTCTTC.

V usage is TRBV10-3 and J usage is TRBJ1-2; 10 bases map to TRBD1. This CDR3 contains 14 residues. V shed 10 bases, J shed 5 bases, and the junction held 10 bases outside the gene matches. Per the germline V gene, CDR1 is ENHRY and CDR2 is SYGVKD. The CDR3 DNA follows: TGTGCCACGGGGACAGGGGAAATTATTTATGGCTACACCTTC. It encodes CATGTGEIIYGYTF.

Written as DNA, the CDR3 is TGTGCCAGCAGCGTAAGCGGGACTACCTCCGAGCAGTACTTC. Amino acids: CASSVSGTTSEQYF. V and J are TRBV9 and TRBJ2-7; 7 nucleotides align to TRBD2. The trim removed 1 base at V and 6 bases at J, leaving 7 bases unmatched. The V gene's germline CDR1 is SGDLS and CDR2 YYNGEE. The CDR3 contains 14 residues.